Presented here are 21 T cell receptor beta chains from one specimen sequenced in a study of blood T cells in healthy people across ages. Then a second PCR, running about 6 to 12 cycles, was carried out with a sample-barcoded 5' primer and a J-beta primer mix. TCRdb reprocessed the 5' RACE reads with MiXCR, giving one entry per CDR3 protein. The sample lists nearly 1 million distinct CDR3 sequences, roughly half seen once, with over 20% in the top ten. Sequencing was carried out using blood. The receptors derive from a woman in her sixties in good health.

This clonotype was found once. CDR3 in DNA: TGCAGTGCCCCAGAGGGAGGCGGGAGGGCTCCGAACAGCTCCTACAATGAGCAGTTCTTC. It specifies CSAPEGGGRAPNSSYNEQFF. This chain links TRBV20-1 with TRBJ2-1, with 9 bases matching TRBD2. Per the germline V gene, CDR1 is DFQATT and CDR2 is SNEGSKA (reference sequence). The CDR3 is 20 residues long. V lost 6 bases, J lost 0 bases, and 21 bases stayed unmatched.

This clonotype was observed a handful of times. This rearrangement joins TRBV5-1 to TRBJ2-5; D not certain. Per the germline V gene, CDR1 is SGHRS and CDR2 is YFSETQ. Trimming took 2 bases from V and 0 from J, leaving 2 bases between them. CDR3 length: 12 amino acids. The DNA for the CDR3 is TGCGCCAGCAGCTTTGACCAAGAGACCCAGTACTTC. Protein product: CASSFDQETQYF. The full variable domain, its missing parts supplied by reference TRBV5-1 and TRBJ2-5, is KAGVTQTPRYLIKTRGQQVTLSCSPISGHRSVSWYQQTPGQGLQFLFEYFSETQRNKGNFPGRFSGRQFSNSRSEMNVSTLELGDSALYLCASSFDQETQYFGPGTRLLVL.

J is TRBJ2-2 and V is TRBV30; TRBD2 agrees at 7 bases. The CDR3 extends over 13 amino acids. J lost 6 bases, V lost 7 bases, and 8 bases had no gene match. Per the germline V gene, CDR1 is GTSNPN and CDR2 is SVGIG (reference sequence). Written as DNA, the CDR3 is TGTGCCTCACAAGGGAGGGTACCCGGGGAGCTGTTTTTT. Its protein product is CASQGRVPGELFF.

With regard to this clonotype: One end of the junction varies from germline; a read error may be responsible. This chain joins TRBV7-8 and TRBJ2-7; D uncertain. Germline V gene sequence: CDR1 SGHVS, CDR2 FQNEAQ. CDR3 size: 14 residues. CDR3 coding DNA: TGTACCAGCAGCCCAGGCCCAGAACCCTACGAGCAGTACTTC. Its protein product is CTSSPGPEPYEQYF.

The CDR3 sequence is CASSQGPRVRSNQPQHF. The CDR3 DNA is TGTGCCAGCAGCCAAGGCCCCCGGGTAAGATCCAATCAGCCCCAGCATTTT. The chain links TRBV3-1 to TRBJ1-5; D remains ambiguous. Germline-derived CDR1 and CDR2 are LGHDT and YNNKEL (reference sequence). The CDR3 sequence is 17 residues long. The V gene lost 1 base and the J gene lost 3 bases, with 16 bases spanning the gap.

This chain links TRBV29-1 with TRBJ2-5; tentative D call: TRBD1 (6 bases). Trimming took off 3 bases at V and 13 bases at J, with 18 bases between the two ends. The CDR3 extends over 12 amino acids. Germline V gene lookup returns CDR1 SQVTM and CDR2 ANQGSEA. The CDR3 sequence: CSVEWGQGLSYF. The CDR3 region has the DNA TGCAGCGTTGAGTGGGGGCAGGGCCTATCGTACTTC.

This clonotype was seen a few times. This sequence joins TRBV6-2 or TRBV6-3 and TRBJ2-5; 8 bases agree with TRBD2. V lost 8 bases and J lost 3; bases outside the gene matches: 5. This CDR3 contains 13 residues. CDR1 is MNHEY and CDR2 is SVGEGT in the germline V gene. CDR3: CASARGGEETQYF. The CDR3 DNA reads TGTGCCAGCGCTCGGGGGGGCGAAGAGACCCAGTACTTC.

The chain combines TRBV3-1 with TRBJ2-1, with 7 positions matching TRBD1. CDR3 length: 12 amino acids. J was trimmed by 11 bases and V by 3 bases; bases with no gene match: 4. Germline V gene sequence: CDR1 LGHDT, CDR2 YNNKEL (reference sequence). The CDR3 region is CASSQDRFKQFF. CDR3 DNA: TGTGCCAGCAGCCAGGACAGGTTTAAGCAGTTCTTC.

J is TRBJ2-7 and V is TRBV20-1; 9 positions agree with TRBD2. Germline loops: CDR1 DFQATT, CDR2 SNEGSKA (reference sequence). The CDR3 runs 14 residues. V shed 2 bases and J 2 bases; nucleotides not matched to a gene: 4. The CDR3 reads CSARSPSGTYEQYF. The CDR3 region has the DNA TGCAGTGCTAGATCTCCTAGCGGGACCTACGAGCAGTACTTC.

This clonotype was detected only a few times. J is TRBJ2-5 and V is TRBV6-5; D is unresolved. The V and J ends lost 7 bases and 11 bases respectively, with 8 bases between them. The CDR3 has 9 residues. In germline, CDR1 is MNHEY, CDR2 SVGAGI. CDR3: CASNAEQYF. As DNA, the CDR3 is TGTGCCAGCAATGCGGAGCAGTACTTC.

There are a few counts of this clonotype. V gene TRBV3-1 combines with J gene TRBJ2-4; 9 positions agree with TRBD2. The J call is doubtful: the DNA matches TRBJ2-7 better. CDR3 length: 14 amino acids. Germline lookup yields CDR1 LGHDT and CDR2 YNNKEL (reference sequence). The CDR3 nucleotides are TGTGCCAGCAGCCAATGGACTAGCGATTACGAGCAGTACTTC. This encodes CASSQWTSDYEQYF.

In this sample, this clonotype turned up a few times. The J gene is TRBJ2-7, the V gene TRBV7-9; tentatively, D is TRBD2 (6 bases). The CDR3 contains 14 residues. Trimming cost V 3 bases and J 2 bases, with 11 bases left between them. The germline gives CDR1 SEHNR, CDR2 FQNEAQ (reference sequence). Here the CDR3 DNA reads TGTGCCAGCAGCTTTGGGGAGGTAACCTACGAGCAGTACTTC. Its translation is CASSFGEVTYEQYF. The variable domain in full, with the rest retrieved from reference TRBV7-9 and TRBJ2-7, is DTGVSQNPRHKITKRGQNVTFRCDPISEHNRLYWYRQTLGQGPEFLTYFQNEAQLEKSRLLSDRFSAERPKGSFSTLEIQRTEQGDSAMYLCASSFGEVTYEQYFGPGTRLTVT.

J is TRBJ1-1 and V is TRBV25-1, with TRBD1 matching over 7 bases. This CDR3 region has 17 residues. V was pared by 0 bases and J by 3 bases, with 10 bases of the junction left unmatched. Germline assignment: CDR1 MGHDK and CDR2 SYGVNS. This CDR3 is CASSEYYPDRADTEAFF. CDR3 nucleotides: TGTGCCAGCAGTGAATATTACCCCGACAGGGCGGACACTGAAGCTTTCTTT.

This clonotype appeared many times. The chain is built from TRBV28 and TRBJ2-3; TRBD2 aligns across 10 bases. CDR1 is MDHEN, CDR2 SYDVKM, per germline. CDR3 length equals 17 residues. The V and J ends lost 5 bases and 0 bases, in that order; junction bases with no gene match: 8. CDR3 sequence reads: CASSPMSGRGSTDTQYF. Written as DNA, the CDR3 is TGTGCCAGCAGTCCCATGAGCGGGAGGGGTAGCACAGATACGCAGTATTTT. The full variable domain, with the rest looked up from reference TRBV28 and TRBJ2-3, is DVKVTQSSRYLVKRTGEKVFLECVQDMDHENMFWYRQDPGLGLRLIYFSYDVKMKEKGDIPEGYSVSREKKERFSLILESASTNQTSMYLCASSPMSGRGSTDTQYFGPGTRLTVL.

The chain joins TRBV29-1 to TRBJ2-7; 10 bases match TRBD1. The length of the CDR3 is 15 residues. J was trimmed by 1 base and V by 7 bases; bases with no gene match: 10. Germline V gives CDR1 SQVTM, CDR2 ANQGSEA. The CDR3 region is CSAAWTGGISYEQYF. CDR3 nucleotide sequence: TGCAGCGCCGCTTGGACAGGGGGAATTTCCTACGAGCAGTACTTC.

J is TRBJ1-2 and V is TRBV2; D gene ambiguous. The V gene's germline CDR1 is SNHLY and CDR2 FYNNEI. Trimming removed 2 bases at V and 0 bases at J, with 4 bases between. This CDR3 is built from 13 residues. The CDR3 coding sequence is TGTGCCAGCAGTGAAATAGCTAACTATGGCTACACCTTC. It translates to CASSEIANYGYTF.

The chain recombines TRBV20-1 with TRBJ2-1; D remains ambiguous. Trimming left V 5 bases short and J 4 bases short, with 18 bases between. Germline CDR1 DFQATT, CDR2 SNEGSKA (reference sequence). The CDR3 has 15 residues. CDR3 region: CSAHKQLDIYNEQFF. Here the CDR3 DNA reads TGCAGTGCTCATAAACAGCTCGATATATACAATGAGCAGTTCTTC.

J is TRBJ1-2 and V is TRBV5-1, with D possibly being TRBD1 (5 bases). Germline loops: CDR1 SGHRS, CDR2 YFSETQ. Trimming cost V 5 bases and J 6 bases, with 14 bases left between them. This CDR3 comprises 13 residues. The CDR3 region is CASSEGRMDGYTF. The CDR3, as DNA: TGCGCCAGCAGTGAGGGGCGGATGGATGGCTACACCTTC.

The chain is built from TRBV6-6 and TRBJ2-7; D assignment may be TRBD1 or TRBD2 (5 bases each). The V gene's germline CDR1 is MNHNY and CDR2 SVGAGI (reference sequence). This CDR3 is built from 15 residues. V lost 6 bases to trimming and J lost 5 bases, with 20 bases between them. The CDR3 DNA is TGTGCCAGCAGAGGGAACCGGGACGGGTCAAACGAGCAGTACTTC. Translating it yields CASRGNRDGSNEQYF.

V gene TRBV20-1 combines with J gene TRBJ1-5; TRBD1 matches at 9 bases. The length of the CDR3 is 13 residues. J gave up 11 bases and V 4 bases, and 9 bases lay outside the gene matches. CDR1 is DFQATT, CDR2 SNEGSKA, per germline (reference sequence). The CDR3 region is CSAKGTGYAAQHF. Written as DNA, the CDR3 is TGCAGTGCTAAAGGGACAGGGTACGCAGCCCAGCATTTT.

This clonotype was counted at least ten times. The chain combines TRBV29-1 with TRBJ2-7; no firm D call. Trimming removed 3 bases at V and 6 bases at J, with 9 bases between. The CDR3 covers 11 residues. Germline values: CDR1 SQVTM, CDR2 ANQGSEA. The CDR3 loop reads CSVEEPGEQYF. The CDR3 DNA follows: TGCAGCGTTGAGGAACCCGGCGAGCAGTACTTC.